The rows below give T cell receptor beta chains drawn from one sample of a study of T cell repertoires in ileal Crohn's disease. Assay used: immunoSEQ multiplex PCR; TCRdb lists only in-frame clones, some missing. Of approximately 11,000 clones listed, around three quarters are singletons. The source material was ileal tissue. Receptors originate from an adult with Crohn's disease. Each CDR3 is given with its conserved first and last residue. The order of the fields is J gene, V gene, CDR3 protein.

TRBJ1-4 TRBV5-6 CASTLTGRGEKLFF
TRBJ1-1 TRBV7-9 CASSPTGDTEAFF
TRBJ2-3 TRBV5-1 CASSPGQGETDTQYF
TRBJ2-5 TRBV5-6 CASRRGPGGETQYF
TRBJ2-4 TRBV4-2 CASSPRELAKNIQYF
TRBJ2-5 TRBV7-8 CASSRGETQYF
TRBJ1-4 TRBV30 CAWSYGTANEKLFF
TRBJ2-1 TRBV7-2 CASSSRTSGGAHEQFF
TRBJ2-3 TRBV5-4 CASRRGLEEVTDTQYF
TRBJ2-3 TRBV19 CASSMTRGGTDTQYF
TRBJ1-2 TRBV19 CASRGDRGPSLSGYTF
TRBJ1-2 TRBV6-4 CASSDSTGGGYTF
TRBJ2-7 TRBV9 CASSVTGGSAEQYF
TRBJ2-2 TRBV27 CASSRVQGNTGELFF
TRBJ1-2 TRBV5-8 CASSPVWDGLNYGYTF
TRBJ1-1 TRBV7-2 CASTWDRLGTEAFF
TRBJ2-7 TRBV15 CATSRWGGEPYEQYF
TRBJ2-5 TRBV11-2 CASSPTGGEGTQYF
TRBJ1-6 TRBV2 CASKRQDSYNSPLHF
TRBJ1-1 TRBV4-2 CASSQDLRGDTEAFF
TRBJ2-3 TRBV15 CATSRPRGQGPDTQYF
TRBJ1-5 TRBV30 CAWGQGLPNQPQHF
TRBJ1-6 TRBV6-4 CASRATGGDNSPLHF
TRBJ2-5 TRBV7-2 CATAHQLAETQYF
TRBJ2-7 TRBV28 CASSNYEQYF
TRBJ1-6 TRBV5-1 CASSLERVNSPLHF
TRBJ2-1 TRBV7-6 CASSLGQYNEQFF
TRBJ2-3 TRBV9 CASSYTPGQGTSDTQYF
TRBJ2-1 TRBV2 CASSEWAGRFF
TRBJ1-1 TRBV6-6 CASSPTVNTEAFF
TRBJ1-1 TRBV5-1 CASSSQGFGTEAFF
TRBJ1-2 TRBV11-3 CASSLGGQGSYGYTF
TRBJ1-1 TRBV7-9 CASSASGLFTEAFF
TRBJ2-7 TRBV19 CASSHGGNSYEQYF
TRBJ1-5 TRBV7-2 CASSLSPGSNQPQHF
TRBJ2-1 TRBV7-2 CASSFRPGGGGGLEQFF
TRBJ1-6 TRBV5-4 CASRRGQAGETYNSPLHF
TRBJ2-2 TRBV29-1 CSVSGGAWTGELFF
TRBJ1-2 TRBV28 CASSIDRIYGYTF
TRBJ1-2 TRBV6-1 CASSDWQGNHYGYTF
TRBJ1-5 TRBV4-3 CASSQVYRGSNQPQHF
TRBJ1-1 TRBV28 CASSFIGQGNTEAFF
TRBJ2-2 TRBV28 CASSPGLAVPGELFF
TRBJ1-2 TRBV5-1 CASSFLQGSGGYTF
TRBJ2-7 TRBV10-3 CAISESNRASEQYF
TRBJ2-3 TRBV5-4 CASSTYSGTDTQYF
- TRBV6-5 CASTWDYEQYF
TRBJ1-5 TRBV7-2 CASSPGQGGQPQHF
TRBJ1-1 TRBV7-3 CASSSAVGLTEAFF
TRBJ2-2 TRBV12-5 CASGLSGTGELFF
TRBJ2-1 TRBV19 CASRRLAGRGHEQFF
TRBJ2-3 TRBV5-4 CASSLASVGLRGQYF
TRBJ1-3 TRBV11-2 CASEGIGDTIYF
TRBJ1-1 TRBV29-1 CSVDGQTGLYDTEAFF